This is a list of T cell receptor beta chains from one sample in a study of cytomegalovirus exposure and HLA in healthy donors. The data were produced by immunoSEQ multiplex PCR, yet TCRdb's version contains in-frame clones alone and is incomplete. The sample has just over 200,000 clones. Sequenced material: PBMCs. The origin of the receptors is a girl aged 2 to 10 in good health and CMV-seropositive. Both conserved end residues are part of each CDR3. Each record gives: J gene, D gene, V gene, CDR3 DNA, CDR3 protein. The D gene is left open where the match is weak.

j_gene: TRBJ1-3; d_gene: NA; v_gene: TRBV6-6; CDR3nt: TGTGCCAGCAGTCCGGGACAACCCTCTGGAAACACCATATATTTT; CDR3aa: CASSPGQPSGNTIYF
j_gene: TRBJ2-7; d_gene: TRBD2; v_gene: TRBV28; CDR3nt: TGTGCCGTCGTCCCCCTAGCGGGAGGTGAAGAGCAGTACTTC; CDR3aa: CAVVPLAGGEEQYF
j_gene: TRBJ1-2; d_gene: TRBD1; v_gene: TRBV7-2; CDR3nt: TGTGCCAGCAGCCGAACAGGGGGCCGCTACACCTTC; CDR3aa: CASSRTGGRYTF
j_gene: TRBJ1-1; d_gene: NA; v_gene: TRBV9; CDR3nt: TGTGCCAGCAGCGTAGGTGCAGGGAGGGACACTGAAGCTTTCTTT; CDR3aa: CASSVGAGRDTEAFF
j_gene: TRBJ2-1; d_gene: NA; v_gene: TRBV9; CDR3nt: TGTGCCAGCAGCGTAGGCGTTAGCGGCAAGGGTGAGCAGTTCTTC; CDR3aa: CASSVGVSGKGEQFF
j_gene: TRBJ1-5; d_gene: NA; v_gene: TRBV2; CDR3nt: TGTGCCAGCAGTGAAGCTTTTTCGGGACAGCCCCAGCATTTT; CDR3aa: CASSEAFSGQPQHF
j_gene: TRBJ1-5; d_gene: NA; v_gene: TRBV5-1; CDR3nt: TGCGCCAGCGATCCACGGGGGCAGCCCCAGCATTTT; CDR3aa: CASDPRGQPQHF
j_gene: TRBJ1-2; d_gene: NA; v_gene: TRBV18; CDR3nt: TGTGCCAGCTCCCGCGACACCGGAGGGGGCTACACCTTC; CDR3aa: CASSRDTGGGYTF
j_gene: TRBJ2-3; d_gene: NA; v_gene: TRBV9; CDR3nt: TGTGCCAGCAGCGTAGGCCCCCGGACAGATACGCAGTATTTT; CDR3aa: CASSVGPRTDTQYF
j_gene: TRBJ2-5; d_gene: NA; v_gene: TRBV28; CDR3nt: TGTGCCAGCATGCAGGGGACCCTCCAAGAGACCCAGTACTTC; CDR3aa: CASMQGTLQETQYF
j_gene: TRBJ1-1; d_gene: TRBD1; v_gene: TRBV28; CDR3nt: TGTGCCAGCAGTCTTAGGACAGGGGGCTGGAACACTGAAGCTTTCTTT; CDR3aa: CASSLRTGGWNTEAFF
j_gene: TRBJ2-2; d_gene: TRBD1; v_gene: TRBV2; CDR3nt: TGTGCCAGCGGGTCCCGGACAGGGGTAGAGACCGGGGAGCTGTTTTTT; CDR3aa: CASGSRTGVETGELFF
j_gene: TRBJ2-7; d_gene: NA; v_gene: TRBV10-1; CDR3nt: TGCGCCAGCAGTGAAACACAACTATCCTACGAGCAGTACTTC; CDR3aa: CASSETQLSYEQYF
j_gene: TRBJ2-3; d_gene: TRBD2; v_gene: TRBV19; CDR3nt: TGTGCCAGTAGTATGCGGGAGCCAGATACGCAGTATTTT; CDR3aa: CASSMREPDTQYF
j_gene: TRBJ2-3; d_gene: NA; v_gene: TRBV7-9; CDR3nt: TGTGCCAGCAGCCCACTGTCTAGGAACACAGATACGCAGTATTTT; CDR3aa: CASSPLSRNTDTQYF
j_gene: TRBJ2-3; d_gene: TRBD2; v_gene: TRBV4-2; CDR3nt: TGTGCCAGCAGCCAAGAAGGGACTAGCGGGCTACGAGATACGCAGTATTTT; CDR3aa: CASSQEGTSGLRDTQYF
j_gene: TRBJ2-1; d_gene: TRBD1; v_gene: TRBV19; CDR3nt: TGTGCCAGTAGTGACCGGGACAGGGGGCGTGATGAGCAGTTCTTC; CDR3aa: CASSDRDRGRDEQFF
j_gene: TRBJ1-1; d_gene: NA; v_gene: TRBV6-1; CDR3nt: TGTGCCAGCAGTGTCAGTGAGACACTGAACACTGAAGCTTTCTTT; CDR3aa: CASSVSETLNTEAFF
j_gene: TRBJ2-7; d_gene: NA; v_gene: TRBV11-3; CDR3nt: TGTGCCAGCAGCTCCCGGGACAAGTCCTACGAGCAGTACTTC; CDR3aa: CASSSRDKSYEQYF
j_gene: TRBJ2-2; d_gene: NA; v_gene: TRBV5-1; CDR3nt: TGCGCCAGCAGCTTGGACTCAGGGTCCACCGGGGAGCTGTTTTTT; CDR3aa: CASSLDSGSTGELFF
j_gene: TRBJ2-1; d_gene: TRBD1; v_gene: TRBV7-2; CDR3nt: TGTGCCAGCAGCCTGAGAAAGGGACAGAGAAACTCCTACAATGAGCAGTTCTTC; CDR3aa: CASSLRKGQRNSYNEQFF
j_gene: TRBJ1-2; d_gene: TRBD1; v_gene: TRBV27; CDR3nt: TGTGCCAGCAGTCACCCACCCGATCACAGGGGTGAAGACTATGGCTACACCTTC; CDR3aa: CASSHPPDHRGEDYGYTF
j_gene: TRBJ2-3; d_gene: NA; v_gene: TRBV5-1; CDR3nt: TGCGCCAGCAGCGAAGGAGCGGTTACAGATACGCAGTATTTT; CDR3aa: CASSEGAVTDTQYF
j_gene: TRBJ2-5; d_gene: NA; v_gene: TRBV10-3; CDR3nt: TGTGCCATCAGTGCACAGGTCCAAGAGACCCAGTACTTC; CDR3aa: CAISAQVQETQYF
j_gene: TRBJ2-7; d_gene: TRBD2; v_gene: TRBV6-4; CDR3nt: TGTGCCAGCAGCCAGAAAGCGGGACCCTACGAGCAGTACTTC; CDR3aa: CASSQKAGPYEQYF
j_gene: TRBJ1-2; d_gene: TRBD1; v_gene: TRBV7-9; CDR3nt: TGTGCCAGCAGCCAGGACAGGGTAGATGGCTACACCTTC; CDR3aa: CASSQDRVDGYTF
j_gene: TRBJ2-1; d_gene: NA; v_gene: TRBV9; CDR3nt: TGTGCCAGCAGCCCCGGGGGAAATGAGCAGTTCTTC; CDR3aa: CASSPGGNEQFF
j_gene: TRBJ1-4; d_gene: TRBD1; v_gene: TRBV18; CDR3nt: TGTGCCAGCTCACCGAACTCCGGGACAGGGGAGGAAAAACTGTTTTTT; CDR3aa: CASSPNSGTGEEKLFF
j_gene: TRBJ1-3; d_gene: NA; v_gene: TRBV28; CDR3nt: TGTGCCAGCAGTTTATGGAGTGTCTCTGGAAACACCATATATTTT; CDR3aa: CASSLWSVSGNTIYF
j_gene: TRBJ1-3; d_gene: TRBD1; v_gene: TRBV28; CDR3nt: TGTGCCAGCAGTCCCACAGGGGAAGGAAACACCATATATTTT; CDR3aa: CASSPTGEGNTIYF
j_gene: TRBJ2-5; d_gene: NA; v_gene: TRBV19; CDR3nt: TGTGCCAGTAGTAGGGAGGGGGTCGGGCCAAAGACCCAGTACTTC; CDR3aa: CASSREGVGPKTQYF
j_gene: TRBJ2-5; d_gene: TRBD2; v_gene: TRBV19; CDR3nt: TGTGCCAGTAGTACGGGGACTAGCTTTTCGACCCAGTACTTC; CDR3aa: CASSTGTSFSTQYF
j_gene: TRBJ1-2; d_gene: TRBD1; v_gene: TRBV28; CDR3nt: TGTGCCAGCAGGACAGGGGGGGACTATGGCTACACCTTC; CDR3aa: CASRTGGDYGYTF
j_gene: TRBJ1-5; d_gene: NA; v_gene: TRBV6-6; CDR3nt: TGTGCCAGCAACCAGGGGAGCAATCAGCCCCAGCATTTT; CDR3aa: CASNQGSNQPQHF
j_gene: TRBJ2-7; d_gene: TRBD1; v_gene: TRBV6-6; CDR3nt: TGTGCCAGTGGGGGACGGACAGGTTACTCCTACGAGCAGTACTTC; CDR3aa: CASGGRTGYSYEQYF
j_gene: TRBJ2-6; d_gene: NA; v_gene: TRBV28; CDR3nt: TGTGCCAGCTCGGGGGGCGTCTCTGGGGCCAACGTCCTGACTTTC; CDR3aa: CASSGGVSGANVLTF
j_gene: TRBJ2-7; d_gene: NA; v_gene: TRBV5-1; CDR3nt: TGCGCCAGCAGGGCAGCGGACCCTATCTACGAGCAGTACTTC; CDR3aa: CASRAADPIYEQYF
j_gene: TRBJ1-1; d_gene: TRBD1; v_gene: TRBV28; CDR3nt: TGTGCCAGCAGTACAGGGGCAGGCTACATGAACACTGAAGCTTTCTTT; CDR3aa: CASSTGAGYMNTEAFF
j_gene: TRBJ1-1; d_gene: NA; v_gene: TRBV7-8; CDR3nt: TGTGCCAGCAGCTTAGCTGTGGGCCCTGAAGCTTTCTTT; CDR3aa: CASSLAVGPEAFF
j_gene: TRBJ2-3; d_gene: TRBD2; v_gene: TRBV7-3; CDR3nt: TGTGCCAGCAGCTTACTAGCGGGAGGGGCAGATACGCAGTATTTT; CDR3aa: CASSLLAGGADTQYF
j_gene: TRBJ2-5; d_gene: NA; v_gene: TRBV5-4; CDR3nt: TGTGCCAGCAGCATCCTCCAAGAGACCCAGTACTTC; CDR3aa: CASSILQETQYF
j_gene: TRBJ1-2; d_gene: TRBD1; v_gene: TRBV7-2; CDR3nt: TGTGCCAGCAGCTTAGGGGTGGACAGGGGCTATGGCTACACCTTC; CDR3aa: CASSLGVDRGYGYTF
j_gene: TRBJ2-7; d_gene: TRBD1; v_gene: TRBV10-3; CDR3nt: TGTGCCATCAGTGAGCAACCGGGACAGAGCTACGAGCAGTACTTC; CDR3aa: CAISEQPGQSYEQYF
j_gene: TRBJ2-1; d_gene: NA; v_gene: TRBV29-1; CDR3nt: TGCAGCGTTGAAGTCCGGGTCAATGAGCAGTTCTTC; CDR3aa: CSVEVRVNEQFF
j_gene: TRBJ1-5; d_gene: NA; v_gene: TRBV10-1; CDR3nt: TGCGCCAGCAGTGACCGAAGAGATCAGCCCCAGCATTTT; CDR3aa: CASSDRRDQPQHF
j_gene: TRBJ2-1; d_gene: NA; v_gene: TRBV7-9; CDR3nt: TGTGCCAGCAGCCGAGAGGGTTACTCCTACAATGAGCAGTTCTTC; CDR3aa: CASSREGYSYNEQFF
j_gene: TRBJ2-5; d_gene: NA; v_gene: TRBV6-1; CDR3nt: TGTGCCAGCAGATTTCGTCAGGGGACCCAGTACTTC; CDR3aa: CASRFRQGTQYF
j_gene: TRBJ1-3; d_gene: NA; v_gene: TRBV5-6; CDR3nt: TGTGCCAGCAGCTCGGGGGGAGGAAACACCATATATTTT; CDR3aa: CASSSGGGNTIYF
j_gene: TRBJ2-5; d_gene: NA; v_gene: TRBV28; CDR3nt: TGTGCCAGCAGTCTCTCCGGGAGCCAAGGGACCCAGTACTTC; CDR3aa: CASSLSGSQGTQYF
j_gene: TRBJ2-5; d_gene: TRBD2; v_gene: TRBV5-1; CDR3nt: TGCGCCAGCAGCTTGGCGGGTTCGTTAGCGGGAGGGCCCCGGGAGACCCAGTACTTC; CDR3aa: CASSLAGSLAGGPRETQYF
j_gene: TRBJ2-3; d_gene: TRBD2; v_gene: TRBV6-1; CDR3nt: TGTGCCAGCACTCTAGCGGGACGCACAGATACGCAGTATTTT; CDR3aa: CASTLAGRTDTQYF
j_gene: TRBJ2-1; d_gene: TRBD2; v_gene: TRBV5-1; CDR3nt: TGCGCCAGCAGCGCCTTGACTAGCGGGAGGACGGGTGGGGACAATGAGCAGTTCTTC; CDR3aa: CASSALTSGRTGGDNEQFF
j_gene: TRBJ2-7; d_gene: NA; v_gene: TRBV30; CDR3nt: TGTGCCTGGGGAGACAGCCGTGGTGAGCAGTACTTC; CDR3aa: CAWGDSRGEQYF
j_gene: TRBJ2-1; d_gene: TRBD1; v_gene: TRBV6-5; CDR3nt: TGTGCCAGCAGTTTGGACAGGGGGAAGCAGTTCTTC; CDR3aa: CASSLDRGKQFF
j_gene: TRBJ2-1; d_gene: TRBD2; v_gene: TRBV28; CDR3nt: TGTGCCAGCAGTTTCCTCCCCGGGGACAAGCGGGAGAGCTACAATGAGCAGTTCTTC; CDR3aa: CASSFLPGDKRESYNEQFF